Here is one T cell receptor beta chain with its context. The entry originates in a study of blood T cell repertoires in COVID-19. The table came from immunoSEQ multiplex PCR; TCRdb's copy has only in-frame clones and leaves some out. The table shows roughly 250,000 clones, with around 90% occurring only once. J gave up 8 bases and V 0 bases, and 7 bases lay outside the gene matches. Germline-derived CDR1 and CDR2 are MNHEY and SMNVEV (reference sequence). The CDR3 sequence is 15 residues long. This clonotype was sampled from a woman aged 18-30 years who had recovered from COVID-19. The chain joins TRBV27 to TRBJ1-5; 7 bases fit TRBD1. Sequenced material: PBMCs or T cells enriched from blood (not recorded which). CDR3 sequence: CASSLSRGREEPQHF. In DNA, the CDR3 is TGTGCCAGCAGTTTATCGAGGGGGCGCGAGGAGCCCCAGCATTTT.